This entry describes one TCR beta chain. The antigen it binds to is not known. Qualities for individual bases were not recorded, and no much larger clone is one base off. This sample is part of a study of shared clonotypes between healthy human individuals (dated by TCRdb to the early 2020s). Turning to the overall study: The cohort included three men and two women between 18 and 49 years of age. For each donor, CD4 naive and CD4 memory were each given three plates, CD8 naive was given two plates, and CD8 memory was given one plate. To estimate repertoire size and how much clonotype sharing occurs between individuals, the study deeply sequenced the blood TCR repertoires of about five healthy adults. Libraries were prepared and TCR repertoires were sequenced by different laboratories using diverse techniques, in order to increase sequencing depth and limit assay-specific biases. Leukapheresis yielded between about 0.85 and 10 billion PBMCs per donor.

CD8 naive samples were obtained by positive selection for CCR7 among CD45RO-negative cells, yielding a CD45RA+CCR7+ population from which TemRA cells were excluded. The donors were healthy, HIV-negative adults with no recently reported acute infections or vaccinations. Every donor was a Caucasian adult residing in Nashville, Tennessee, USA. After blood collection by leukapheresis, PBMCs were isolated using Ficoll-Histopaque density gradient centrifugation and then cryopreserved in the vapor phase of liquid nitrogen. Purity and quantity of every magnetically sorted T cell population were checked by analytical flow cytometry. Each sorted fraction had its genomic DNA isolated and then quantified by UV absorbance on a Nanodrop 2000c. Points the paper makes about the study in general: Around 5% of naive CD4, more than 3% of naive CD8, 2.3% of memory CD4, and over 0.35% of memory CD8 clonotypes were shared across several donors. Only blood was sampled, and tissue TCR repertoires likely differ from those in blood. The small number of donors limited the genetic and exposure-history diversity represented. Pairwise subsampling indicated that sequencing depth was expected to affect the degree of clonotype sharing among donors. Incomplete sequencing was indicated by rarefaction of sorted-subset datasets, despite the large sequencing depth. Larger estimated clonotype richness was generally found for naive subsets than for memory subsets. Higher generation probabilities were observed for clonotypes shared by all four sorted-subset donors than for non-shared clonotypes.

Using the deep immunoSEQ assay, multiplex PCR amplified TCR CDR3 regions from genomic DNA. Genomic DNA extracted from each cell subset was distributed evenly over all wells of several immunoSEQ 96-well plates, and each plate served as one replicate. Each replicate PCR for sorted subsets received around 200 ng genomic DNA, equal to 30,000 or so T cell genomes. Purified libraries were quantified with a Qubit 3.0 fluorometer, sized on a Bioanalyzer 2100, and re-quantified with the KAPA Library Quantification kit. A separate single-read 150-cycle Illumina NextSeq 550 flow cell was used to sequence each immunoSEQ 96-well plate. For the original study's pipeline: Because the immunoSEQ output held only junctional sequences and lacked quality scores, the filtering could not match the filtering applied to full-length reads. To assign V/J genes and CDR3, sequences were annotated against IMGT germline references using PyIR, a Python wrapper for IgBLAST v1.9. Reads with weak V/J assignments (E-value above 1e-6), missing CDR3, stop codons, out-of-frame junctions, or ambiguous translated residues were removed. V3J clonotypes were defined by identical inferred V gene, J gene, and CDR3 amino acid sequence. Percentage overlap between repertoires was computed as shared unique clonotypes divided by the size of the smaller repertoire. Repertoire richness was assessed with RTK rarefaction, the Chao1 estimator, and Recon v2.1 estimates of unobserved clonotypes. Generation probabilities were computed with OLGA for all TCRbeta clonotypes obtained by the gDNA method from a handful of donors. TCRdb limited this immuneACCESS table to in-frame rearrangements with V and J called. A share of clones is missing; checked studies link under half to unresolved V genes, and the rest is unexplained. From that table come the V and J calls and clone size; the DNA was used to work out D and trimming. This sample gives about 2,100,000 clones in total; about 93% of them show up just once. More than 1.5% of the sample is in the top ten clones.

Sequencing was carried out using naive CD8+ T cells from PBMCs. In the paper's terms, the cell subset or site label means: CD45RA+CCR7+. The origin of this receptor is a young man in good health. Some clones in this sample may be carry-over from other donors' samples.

The DNA sequence is TGTGCCAGCAGACCGGGACTAGCGAACAATGAGCAGTTCTTC. It encodes CASRPGLANNEQFF. The chain joins TRBV27 to TRBJ2-1, with TRBD2 matching 10 junction bases. V is cut back by 6 bases and J by 5 bases, with 4 bases in the junction unmatched. Via the germline V gene (reference sequence), CDR1 is MNHEY and CDR2 SMNVEV. The CDR3 holds 14 amino acids from the cysteine to the phenylalanine. Only CDR3 DNA is held: 42 bases, read in frame from base 1.